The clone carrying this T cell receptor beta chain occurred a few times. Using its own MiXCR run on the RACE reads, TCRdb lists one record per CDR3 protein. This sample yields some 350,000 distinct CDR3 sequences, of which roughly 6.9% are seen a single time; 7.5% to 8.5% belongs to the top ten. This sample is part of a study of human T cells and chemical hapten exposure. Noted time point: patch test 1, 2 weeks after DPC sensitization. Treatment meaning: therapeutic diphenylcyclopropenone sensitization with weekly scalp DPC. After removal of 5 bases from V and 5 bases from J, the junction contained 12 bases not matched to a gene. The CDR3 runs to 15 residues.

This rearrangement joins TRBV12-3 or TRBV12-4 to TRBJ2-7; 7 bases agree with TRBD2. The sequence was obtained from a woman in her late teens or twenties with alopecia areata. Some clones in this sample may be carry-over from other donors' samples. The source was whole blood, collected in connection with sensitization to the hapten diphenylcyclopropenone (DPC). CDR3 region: CASSTQTGGRDEQYF. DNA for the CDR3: TGTGCCAGCAGTACCCAAACCGGGGGGAGGGACGAGCAGTACTTC.